One and the same sample provided the 23 T cell receptor beta chains below, sequenced in a study of spatial heterogeneity in lung cancer. Time point meaning: sample taken at primary tumor resection. TCRdb re-derived calls from the 5' RACE reads in MiXCR, one entry per CDR3 protein. The table records tens of thousands of distinct CDR3 sequences, approximately 12% of them present only once. The sequences come from PBMCs, collected at surgery. The receptors here all came from a male donor with early-stage non-small cell lung cancer.

This clonotype was seen ten or more times. J is TRBJ2-7 and V is TRBV29-1; D uncertain. The CDR3 totals 12 residues. Germline V CDR1 and CDR2: SQVTM, ANQGSEA. Trimming took 2 bases from V and 1 from J, leaving 6 bases between them. This chain's CDR3 is CSVESDSYEQYF. The DNA of the CDR3 is TGCAGCGTTGAATCTGATTCCTACGAGCAGTACTTC.

Notes on this clonotype: This may come from a read error, since a much larger clone is one base off. J is TRBJ2-1 and V is TRBV13; maybe TRBD1 (5 bases). V was pared by 3 bases and J by 5 bases, with 8 bases between. The length of the CDR3 is 13 residues. Germline V gene lookup returns CDR1 PRHDT and CDR2 FYEKMQ (reference sequence). This CDR3 is CASSFQGHNEQFF. As DNA, the CDR3 is TGTGCCAGCAGCTTCCAGGGTCACAATGAGCAGTTCTTC. Combining the CDR3 with reference TRBV13 and TRBJ2-1 gives the whole variable domain AAGVIQSPRHLIKEKRETATLKCYPIPRHDTVYWYQQGPGQDPQFLISFYEKMQSDKGSIPDRFSAQQFSDYHSELNMSSLELGDSALYFCASSFQGHNEQFFGPGTRLTVL.

The V gene is TRBV3-1, the J gene TRBJ2-7; 7 nucleotides match TRBD2. Trimming cost V 4 bases and J 3 bases; bases outside gene matches: 3. Germline lookup yields CDR1 LGHDT and CDR2 YNNKEL (reference sequence). The CDR3 is made up of 13 amino acids. CDR3 DNA sequence: TGTGCCAGCAGCCCGGGACTATACTACGAGCAGTACTTC. Residues: CASSPGLYYEQYF.

The chain uses TRBV6-2 or TRBV6-3 and TRBJ1-6; 9 nucleotides line up with TRBD1. This CDR3 has 14 residues. CDR1 and CDR2 (germline): MNHEY, SVGEGT. J was trimmed by 9 bases and V by 6 bases; bases with no gene match: 6. The DNA for the CDR3 is TGTGCCAGCAGCCAGGGACAGGGATTTTCACCCCTCCACTTT. Translation gives CASSQGQGFSPLHF.

The genes are TRBV20-1 and TRBJ2-3; D might be TRBD2 (5 bases). CDR1 and CDR2 from the germline V gene are DFQATT and SNEGSKA (reference sequence). The CDR3 runs 14 residues. Trimming removed 4 bases from V and 2 bases from J, with 13 bases in between. The CDR3 here is CSANERRITDTQYF. CDR3 nucleotides: TGCAGTGCTAATGAGCGGAGGATCACAGATACGCAGTATTTT.

The chain couples TRBV18 to TRBJ2-7, with D perhaps TRBD2 (5 bases). Trimming removed 3 bases from V and 6 bases from J, with 15 bases in between. The V gene's germline CDR1 is KGHSH and CDR2 LQKENI. The CDR3 loop spans 14 amino acids. CDR3: CASSPSGLSTEQYF. The CDR3 nucleotides are TGTGCCAGCTCACCTTCCGGACTCTCAACCGAGCAGTACTTC.

This clonotype was observed at least ten times. The chain carries TRBV11-2 and TRBJ2-7; D uncertain. V was trimmed by 5 bases and J by 2 bases, leaving 10 bases between them. From germline, CDR1 is SGHAT and CDR2 FQNNGV. This CDR3 is 13 amino acids long. The CDR3 reads CASSLQTAYEQYF. Written as DNA, the CDR3 is TGTGCCAGCAGCCTCCAGACTGCCTACGAGCAGTACTTC.

V gene TRBV24-1 combines with J gene TRBJ1-1; perhaps TRBD1 as D (5 bases). The germline gives CDR1 KGHDR, CDR2 SFDVKD. V gave up 5 bases and J gave up 1 base, with 13 bases separating them. CDR3 length equals 15 residues. In DNA, the CDR3 is TGTGCCACCAGTGCGGGGAGGGGATCGAACACTGAAGCTTTCTTT. This gives the protein CATSAGRGSNTEAFF.

V usage is TRBV7-9 and J usage is TRBJ2-2; no clear D gene. Germline CDR1 SEHNR, CDR2 FQNEAQ (reference sequence). V lost 5 bases and J 0 bases, leaving 10 bases between the germline ends. The CDR3 length is 15 residues. CDR3 sequence reads: CASSPTRANTGELFF. CDR3 DNA: TGTGCCAGCAGCCCTACCCGGGCGAACACCGGGGAGCTGTTTTTT. Variable domain in full (rest from reference TRBV7-9 and TRBJ2-2): DTGVSQNPRHKITKRGQNVTFRCDPISEHNRLYWYRQTLGQGPEFLTYFQNEAQLEKSRLLSDRFSAERPKGSFSTLEIQRTEQGDSAMYLCASSPTRANTGELFFGEGSRLTVL.

This clonotype was counted a few times. The chain joins TRBV6-6 to TRBJ1-5, with D hard to call. Trimming pared 7 bases from V and 2 bases from J, leaving 12 bases between. The CDR3 is 14 residues long. Germline CDR1 is MNHNY and CDR2 is SVGAGI (reference sequence). CDR3 coding DNA: TGTGCCAGCACCTTCTCAAGGGGCAATCAGCCCCAGCATTTT. It yields the protein CASTFSRGNQPQHF.

This clonotype was recorded a few times. The rearrangement uses TRBV7-2 and TRBJ1-4, with 9 bases matching TRBD1. With 5 bases clipped from V and 5 bases from J, the junction kept 6 bases outside the gene matches. The CDR3 sequence is 15 residues long. Looked up from germline, CDR1 is SGHTA and CDR2 is FQGNSA. The CDR3: CASSKWTGANEKLFF. As DNA, the CDR3 is TGTGCCAGCAGCAAATGGACAGGGGCAAATGAAAAACTGTTTTTT.

The chain carries TRBV28 and TRBJ2-3; possibly TRBD1 for D (6 bases). The CDR3 is 13 amino acids. With 6 bases removed from V and 3 bases from J, the gap between germline ends came to 10 bases. Germline assignment: CDR1 MDHEN and CDR2 SYDVKM. In nucleotides, the CDR3 is TGTGCCAGCAGCCCCGACAGGACAGATACGCAGTATTTT. This translates into CASSPDRTDTQYF. The full variable domain, its missing parts supplied by reference TRBV28 and TRBJ2-3, is DVKVTQSSRYLVKRTGEKVFLECVQDMDHENMFWYRQDPGLGLRLIYFSYDVKMKEKGDIPEGYSVSREKKERFSLILESASTNQTSMYLCASSPDRTDTQYFGPGTRLTVL.

This clonotype showed up just a few times. The chain joins TRBV5-6 to TRBJ1-1; D ambiguous. Germline CDR1 reads SGHDT; CDR2 reads YYEEEE. This CDR3 is 13 amino acids long. V dropped 2 bases and J dropped 0 bases, with 5 bases sitting between them. CDR3 sequence reads: CASSFLMNTEAFF. DNA for the CDR3: TGTGCCAGCAGCTTTCTCATGAACACTGAAGCTTTCTTT.

The J gene is TRBJ2-3, the V gene TRBV20-1, with D maybe TRBD2 (6 bases). From germline, CDR1 is DFQATT and CDR2 SNEGSKA (reference sequence). CDR3 length: 16 residues. Deletions cut 4 bases from V and 0 bases from J, with 17 bases between. In DNA, the CDR3 is TGCAGTGCTACGACTCCGGGACTCACTAGCACAGATACGCAGTATTTT. Amino acid sequence: CSATTPGLTSTDTQYF.

This clonotype was counted many times. The rearrangement joins TRBV9 to TRBJ2-5, with 11 bases identical to TRBD2. The junction had 3 bases not matched to a gene; V was cut back by 4 bases and J by 4 bases. Germline V gene sequence: CDR1 SGDLS, CDR2 YYNGEE. The CDR3 extends over 14 amino acids. This chain's CDR3 is CASSLGLAGETQYF. In DNA, the CDR3 is TGTGCCAGCAGCCTCGGACTAGCGGGAGAGACCCAGTACTTC.

This clonotype was recorded a few times. The rearrangement joins TRBV4-1 to TRBJ2-4; perhaps TRBD2 as D (5 bases). Trimming removed 2 bases from V and 1 base from J, with 12 bases in between. Germline V gene lookup returns CDR1 MGHRA and CDR2 YSYEKL. The CDR3 sequence is 16 residues long. In nucleotides, the CDR3 is TGCGCCAGCAGCCAATTGGGAGCTTGGGCCAAAAACATTCAGTACTTC. It encodes CASSQLGAWAKNIQYF.

The CDR3 reads CAIQRQELHEQYF. Written as DNA, the CDR3 is TGCGCCATCCAACGACAGGAATTACACGAGCAGTACTTC. The rearrangement joins TRBV10-2 to TRBJ2-7, with D perhaps matching TRBD1 (6 bases). The CDR3 length is 13 residues. Germline values: CDR1 WSHSY, CDR2 SAAADI. Trimming took 10 bases from V and 5 from J, leaving 18 bases between them.

The chain combines TRBV20-1 with TRBJ2-2, with D perhaps matching TRBD2 (7 bases). Germline CDR1 reads DFQATT; CDR2 reads SNEGSKA (reference sequence). This CDR3 comprises 15 residues. Between the trimmed V and J ends, which lost 4 bases and 0 bases, there was a span of 12 bases. CDR3 sequence reads: CSATRGGANTGELFF. For the CDR3, the DNA is TGCAGTGCTACTCGCGGGGGCGCGAACACCGGGGAGCTGTTTTTT.

This clonotype has only a few counts. This chain links TRBV28 with TRBJ2-7, with 7 bases lining up with TRBD1. The CDR3 extends over 14 amino acids. V dropped 6 bases and J dropped 1; count of bases not matched to a gene: 6. The germline V gene has CDR1 MDHEN and CDR2 SYDVKM. In nucleotides, the CDR3 is TGTGCCAGCAGGGTAGGGGGCGCATCCTACGAGCAGTACTTC. Amino acids: CASRVGGASYEQYF.

This clonotype was recorded a few times. The chain is built from TRBV29-1 and TRBJ2-5; TRBD1 or TRBD2 may be the D gene (7 bases each). V lost 6 bases to trimming and J lost 2 bases, with 13 bases between them. The CDR3 has 13 amino acids. Germline assignment: CDR1 SQVTM and CDR2 ANQGSEA. CDR3 sequence reads: CSVAGGGQETQYF. CDR3 bases: TGCAGCGTAGCAGGGGGGGGACAAGAGACCCAGTACTTC.

This clonotype was counted at least ten times. V and J are TRBV7-9 and TRBJ1-5, with D hard to call. The CDR3 consists of 15 residues. V was trimmed by 5 bases and J by 0 bases, leaving 11 bases between them. Germline V CDR1 and CDR2: SEHNR, FQNEAQ (reference sequence). The CDR3, as DNA: TGTGCCAGCAGCCCTGGTACTGTTAGCAATCAGCCCCAGCATTTT. Encoded protein: CASSPGTVSNQPQHF.

The gene calls are TRBV12-3 or TRBV12-4 and TRBJ1-5, with D perhaps matching TRBD1 (6 bases). The CDR3 length is 15 residues. V shed 6 bases and J shed 5 bases, with 17 bases lying between them. The CDR3 is CASSPYGGGDQPQHF. CDR3 coding DNA: TGTGCCAGCAGCCCCTATGGGGGGGGCGATCAGCCCCAGCATTTT.

The chain combines TRBV14 with TRBJ2-3, with TRBD1 identical over 7 bases. CDR1 and CDR2 (germline): SGHDN, FVKESK. This CDR3 contains 15 residues. The junction had 7 bases not matched to a gene; V was cut back by 6 bases and J by 1 base. For the CDR3, the DNA is TGTGCCAGCAGTAGAGCCGGGACAGGCACAGATACGCAGTATTTT. Amino acid sequence: CASSRAGTGTDTQYF.